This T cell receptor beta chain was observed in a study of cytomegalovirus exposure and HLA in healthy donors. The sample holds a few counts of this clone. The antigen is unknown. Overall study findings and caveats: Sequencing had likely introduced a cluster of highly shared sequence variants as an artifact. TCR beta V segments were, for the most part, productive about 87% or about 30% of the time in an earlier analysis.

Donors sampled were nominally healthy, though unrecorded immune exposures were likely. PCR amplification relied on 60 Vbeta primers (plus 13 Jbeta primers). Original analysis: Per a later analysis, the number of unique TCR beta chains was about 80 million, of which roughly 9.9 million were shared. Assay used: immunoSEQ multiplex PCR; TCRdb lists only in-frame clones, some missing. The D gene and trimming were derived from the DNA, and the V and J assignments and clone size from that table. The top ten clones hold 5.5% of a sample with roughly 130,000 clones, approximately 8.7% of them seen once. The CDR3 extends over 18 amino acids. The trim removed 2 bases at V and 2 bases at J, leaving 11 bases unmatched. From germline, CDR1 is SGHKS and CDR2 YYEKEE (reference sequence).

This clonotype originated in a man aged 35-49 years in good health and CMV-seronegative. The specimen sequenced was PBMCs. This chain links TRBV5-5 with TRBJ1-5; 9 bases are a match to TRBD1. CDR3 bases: TGTGCCAGCAGCTTCCGGGACAGGGTCTCTGGGGGCAATCAGCCCCAGCATTTT. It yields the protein CASSFRDRVSGGNQPQHF.